One sample yielded the 31 T cell receptor beta chains listed below, sequenced in a study of cytomegalovirus exposure and HLA in healthy donors. Both 60 Vbeta primers and 13 Jbeta primers went into the PCR. Produced via immunoSEQ multiplex PCR; TCRdb's table is partial and in-frame only. The sample consists of 150,000 to 200,000 clones, 84% of them appearing once. Sequencing was performed on PBMCs. Receptors originate from a woman aged 45-59 years in good health and CMV-seropositive.

The V and J genes are TRBV19 and TRBJ1-3; D gene ambiguous. Deletions cut 7 bases from V and 0 bases from J, with 13 bases between. Per germline, CDR1 LNHDA and CDR2 SQIVND (reference sequence). The CDR3 covers 15 residues. CDR3 sequence: CASIPRRNSGNTIYF. The CDR3 DNA reads TGTGCCAGTATCCCCAGAAGAAACTCTGGAAACACCATATATTTT. The full variable domain, in which reference TRBV19 and TRBJ1-3 provide the parts outside the CDR3, is DGGITQSPKYLFRKEGQNVTLSCEQNLNHDAMYWYRQDPGQGLRLIYYSQIVNDFQKGDIAEGYSVSREKKESFPLTVTSAQKNPTAFYLCASIPRRNSGNTIYFGEGSWLTVV.

The V gene is TRBV2, the J gene TRBJ1-3; TRBD1 matches at 8 bases. The J segment lost 0 bases and the V segment lost 6 bases, leaving 10 bases of the junction unmatched. The CDR3 runs 17 residues. Germline loops: CDR1 SNHLY, CDR2 FYNNEI. The CDR3 coding sequence is TGTGCCAGCAGGAGACAGGGGCCCTCTAGCTCTGGAAACACCATATATTTT. Translating it yields CASRRQGPSSSGNTIYF.

The rearrangement uses TRBV2 and TRBJ1-2, with D perhaps TRBD1 (6 bases). The CDR3 consists of 13 residues. V lost 9 bases and J 8 bases, leaving 19 bases between the germline ends. The germline gives CDR1 SNHLY, CDR2 FYNNEI. The CDR3 loop is CASTPTGLSGYTF. CDR3 nucleotides: TGTGCCAGTACACCCACAGGGCTTAGCGGCTACACCTTC.

The chain employs TRBV6-6 and TRBJ2-7; tentative D call: TRBD2 (7 bases). Germline CDR1 and CDR2: MNHNY and SVGAGI (reference sequence). The CDR3 runs 15 residues. Deletions cut 2 bases from V and 0 bases from J, with 11 bases between. The CDR3 DNA sequence: TGTGCCAGCAGTTACCCCGGGGGGCGCTCCTACGAGCAGTACTTC. Protein product: CASSYPGGRSYEQYF.

This rearrangement joins TRBV4-1 to TRBJ1-2; 7 bases are shared with TRBD1. The CDR3 is made up of 15 amino acids. J gave up 3 bases and V 0 bases, and 4 bases lay outside the gene matches. Germline values: CDR1 MGHRA, CDR2 YSYEKL. The DNA for the CDR3 is TGCGCCAGCAGCCAAGACTCAACAGGGGACTATGGCTACACCTTC. Translated: CASSQDSTGDYGYTF.

This clone has only one observation. The rearrangement links TRBV19 to TRBJ1-2; TRBD1 is a possible D gene (6 bases). The germline V gene encodes CDR1 LNHDA and CDR2 SQIVND (reference sequence). Trimming left V 10 bases short and J 4 bases short, with 13 bases between. The CDR3 length is 12 residues. CDR3 bases: TGTGCCACCCACAGGGCACCCTATGGCTACACCTTC. Translating gives CATHRAPYGYTF.

The chain uses TRBV2 and TRBJ1-1; 9 nucleotides line up with TRBD1. After removal of 6 bases from V and 3 bases from J, the junction contained 5 bases not matched to a gene. Looked up from germline, CDR1 is SNHLY and CDR2 is FYNNEI. This CDR3 spans 14 amino acids. For the CDR3, the DNA is TGTGCCAGCAGGATACAGGGGGCGGACACTGAAGCTTTCTTT. Protein sequence: CASRIQGADTEAFF.

This chain joins TRBV7-9 and TRBJ2-7; D gene unclear. The CDR3 extends over 13 amino acids. Between the trimmed V and J ends, which lost 2 bases and 0 bases, there was a span of 5 bases. From germline, CDR1 is SEHNR and CDR2 FQNEAQ (reference sequence). The CDR3 DNA reads as TGTGCCAGCAGCTTAATGAGCTCCTACGAGCAGTACTTC. This sequence encodes CASSLMSSYEQYF.

V gene TRBV5-1 combines with J gene TRBJ2-3; 8 bases agree with TRBD2. Trimming removed 4 bases from V and 1 base from J; junction bases left unmatched: 8. The CDR3 consists of 16 residues. Germline assignment: CDR1 SGHRS and CDR2 YFSETQ. DNA of the CDR3: TGCGCCAGCAGCGAAACGGGGGGGCCTGGCACAGATACGCAGTATTTT. Translated, it gives CASSETGGPGTDTQYF.

This rearrangement joins TRBV11-3 to TRBJ1-1; D is uncertain. Germline CDR1 and CDR2: SGHNT and YENEEA. The CDR3 length is 13 residues. The V and J ends lost 5 bases and 5 bases respectively, with 12 bases between them. The DNA for the CDR3 is TGTGCCAGCAGCCCAATGGTAGTAACTGAAGCTTTCTTT. It specifies CASSPMVVTEAFF.

The chain has TRBV7-6 and TRBJ2-7, with 7 nucleotides matching TRBD1. CDR3 size: 14 residues. CDR1 is SGHVS and CDR2 is FNYEAQ in the germline V gene. V shed 5 bases, J shed 6 bases, and the junction held 10 bases outside the gene matches. The CDR3 sequence is CASSTADRKGEQYF. In nucleotides, the CDR3 is TGTGCCAGCAGCACCGCGGACAGGAAGGGCGAGCAGTACTTC.

CDR3 protein: CAWSIETEAFF. CDR3 sequence (DNA): TGTGCCTGGAGTATAGAGACTGAAGCTTTCTTT. This chain uses TRBV30 with TRBJ1-1; D is undetermined. Germline V gives CDR1 GTSNPN, CDR2 SVGIG (reference sequence). This CDR3 has 11 amino acids. V was clipped by 2 bases and J by 5 bases, with 6 bases between them.

The chain is built from TRBV5-1 and TRBJ2-5; perhaps TRBD2 as D (7 bases). There are 16 residues in the CDR3. Germline CDR1 and CDR2: SGHRS and YFSETQ. Trimming took off 2 bases at V and 2 bases at J, with 16 bases between the two ends. The CDR3 DNA follows: TGCGCCAGCAGCTTTGGCCTGAGGGGGGGGCAAGAGACCCAGTACTTC. Amino acids: CASSFGLRGGQETQYF.

The chain has TRBV4-2 and TRBJ1-2; tentative D call: TRBD1 (6 bases). The CDR3 is 15 amino acids. Trimming cost V 4 bases and J 5 bases, with 17 bases left between them. Germline V gene sequence: CDR1 LGHNA, CDR2 YNFKEQ. The CDR3 DNA sequence: TGTGCCAGCAGCCCCGCAATGGACAGCTCTTATGGCTACACCTTC. This encodes CASSPAMDSSYGYTF.

There are a few counts of this clone. The CDR3 DNA is TGTGCCAGCAGCCCGGGACAGGGGGCCGAGCAGTACTTC. The encoded protein is CASSPGQGAEQYF. The J gene is TRBJ2-7, the V gene TRBV11-3; 12 positions agree with TRBD1. CDR1 and CDR2 from the germline V gene are SGHNT and YENEEA. V shed 5 bases and J 6 bases; nucleotides not matched to a gene: 2. CDR3 length: 13 residues.

The chain recombines TRBV7-9 with TRBJ2-5, with 7 bases lining up with TRBD2. This CDR3 has 14 residues. After removal of 4 bases from V and 2 bases from J, the junction contained 4 bases not matched to a gene. The germline V gene has CDR1 SEHNR and CDR2 FQNEAQ (reference sequence). CDR3 sequence (DNA): TGTGCCAGCAGCTCCGAGCGGGGACAAGAGACCCAGTACTTC. It codes for CASSSERGQETQYF.

The V gene is TRBV6-1, the J gene TRBJ1-1; D is undetermined. Trimming pared 5 bases from V and 3 bases from J, leaving 10 bases between. Germline V gene data show CDR1 as MNHNS and CDR2 as SASEGT. The CDR3 totals 13 residues. CDR3 amino acids: CASSYEAYTEAFF. The CDR3 bases are TGTGCCAGCAGTTATGAGGCCTACACTGAAGCTTTCTTT.

The chain uses TRBV5-1 and TRBJ2-7; 8 bases align to TRBD2. This CDR3 has 17 residues. Germline lookup yields CDR1 SGHRS and CDR2 YFSETQ. The V segment lost 0 bases and the J segment 5 bases; nucleotides outside the gene matches: 13. CDR3 protein: CASSLAGIAGIWDEQYF. The CDR3 DNA follows: TGCGCCAGCAGCTTGGCCGGTATAGCGGGGATCTGGGACGAGCAGTACTTC.

The chain links TRBV6-5 to TRBJ2-3; D is uncertain. This CDR3 contains 14 residues. Germline CDR1 and CDR2: MNHEY and SVGAGI. Trimming removed 5 bases from V and 4 bases from J, with 13 bases in between. The DNA of the CDR3 is TGTGCCAGCAGTGCCAGCGACTTAGCAGATACGCAGTATTTT. Amino acids: CASSASDLADTQYF.

This sequence joins TRBV4-1 and TRBJ2-2, with D perhaps matching TRBD2 (7 bases). V was trimmed by 0 bases and J by 7 bases, leaving 12 bases between them. The CDR3 loop spans 15 amino acids. Germline V lookup: CDR1 MGHRA, CDR2 YSYEKL. This chain's CDR3 is CASSQEGGLIGELFF. CDR3 sequence (DNA): TGCGCCAGCAGCCAAGAGGGGGGGCTCATCGGGGAGCTGTTTTTT.

V is TRBV12-1 and J is TRBJ2-1; the D segment call TRBD1 is taken from the table without a DNA check. TRBV12-1 is an annotated pseudogene. This CDR3 spans 14 amino acids. The CDR3 reads CASSSDSSYNEQFF. In DNA, the CDR3 is TGTGCCAGCAGCTCGGACAGCTCCTACAATGAGCAGTTCTTC.

The chain is built from TRBV2 and TRBJ2-2, with 11 bases that match TRBD2. The CDR3 is 17 amino acids. V lost 3 bases, J lost 3 bases, and 6 bases stayed unmatched. Germline CDR1 reads SNHLY; CDR2 reads FYNNEI. The CDR3 reads CASSERLAGGHTGELFF. The CDR3 bases are TGTGCCAGCAGTGAGCGGCTAGCGGGGGGCCACACCGGGGAGCTGTTTTTT.

V and J are TRBV27 and TRBJ1-2; D may be TRBD1 (5 bases). The CDR3 extends over 13 amino acids. Germline V gives CDR1 MNHEY, CDR2 SMNVEV (reference sequence). V lost 3 bases and J 5 bases, leaving 10 bases between the germline ends. CDR3 in DNA: TGTGCCAGCAGTTTGCAGGGTTATTATGGCTACACCTTC. It translates to CASSLQGYYGYTF.

The chain is built from TRBV5-5 and TRBJ2-5, with 10 bases fitting TRBD1. From germline, CDR1 is SGHKS and CDR2 YYEKEE (reference sequence). The CDR3 covers 15 residues. Germline trimming cut 4 bases from V and 4 bases from J; bases unmatched to any gene: 7. The CDR3 is CASSPGQGVRETQYF. As DNA, the CDR3 is TGTGCCAGCAGCCCAGGACAGGGGGTCCGAGAGACCCAGTACTTC.

The chain uses TRBV29-1 and TRBJ2-2; 7 bases line up with TRBD1. Germline V CDR1 and CDR2: SQVTM, ANQGSEA. With 4 bases clipped from V and 2 bases from J, the junction kept 1 base outside the gene matches. The CDR3 sequence is 13 residues long. CDR3 sequence (DNA): TGCAGCGTTGGACAGGGCAACACCGGGGAGCTGTTTTTT. This codes for CSVGQGNTGELFF.

The chain combines TRBV20-1 with TRBJ2-7; no clear D. V lost 5 bases and J 2 bases, leaving 7 bases between the germline ends. This CDR3 is 11 amino acids long. Germline V gene data show CDR1 as DFQATT and CDR2 as SNEGSKA (reference sequence). CDR3: CSALITYEQYF. For the CDR3, the DNA is TGCAGTGCTCTAATTACCTACGAGCAGTACTTC.

The chain has TRBV7-2 and TRBJ1-2; D not resolved. V lost 0 bases to trimming and J lost 8 bases, with 13 bases between them. The CDR3 has 14 residues. Per the germline V gene, CDR1 is SGHTA and CDR2 is FQGNSA. The CDR3, as DNA: TGTGCCAGCAGCTTAGCCACGGGGTTGGAGGGCTACACCTTC. Translating gives CASSLATGLEGYTF.

The chain has TRBV7-2 and TRBJ2-3, with TRBD1 as a possible D gene (5 bases). The CDR3 extends over 16 amino acids. CDR1 is SGHTA and CDR2 is FQGNSA in the germline V gene. Between the trimmed V and J ends, which lost 4 bases and 3 bases, there was a span of 17 bases. The CDR3 spells CASSYRQSRWTDTQYF. The CDR3, as DNA: TGTGCCAGCAGCTACAGACAGTCGCGGTGGACAGATACGCAGTATTTT.

The V gene is TRBV30, the J gene TRBJ1-5; 8 bases are a match to TRBD1. This CDR3 region has 15 residues. Unmatched junction bases numbered 11, after V lost 3 bases and J lost 7 bases. Germline values: CDR1 GTSNPN, CDR2 SVGIG (reference sequence). CDR3 coding DNA: TGTGCCTGGAGCCTCCGAGGACAGGGTGGGCAGCCCCAGCATTTT. Translation gives CAWSLRGQGGQPQHF. Looking up the rest from reference TRBV30 and TRBJ1-5 gives the full variable domain: SQTIHQWPATLVQPVGSPLSLECTVEGTSNPNLYWYRQAAGRGLQLLFYSVGIGQISSEVPQNLSASRPQDRQFILSSKKLLLSDSGFYLCAWSLRGQGGQPQHFGDGTRLSIL.

As regards this clone: The same CDR3 is also encoded by other DNA sequences in this sample. The gene calls are TRBV27 and TRBJ2-3, with 11 bases lining up with TRBD2. The CDR3 runs to 14 residues. Per the germline V gene, CDR1 is MNHEY and CDR2 is SMNVEV (reference sequence). With 8 bases clipped from V and 4 bases from J, the junction kept 5 bases outside the gene matches. CDR3 sequence reads: CASRASGGPDTQYF. Here the CDR3 DNA reads TGTGCCAGCCGAGCTAGCGGGGGGCCAGATACGCAGTATTTT.

The CDR3 nucleotides read TGTGCCAGCAGCTTAACGGGGAGCAAGACCTACGAGCAGTACTTC. Translated, it gives CASSLTGSKTYEQYF. The chain has TRBV7-9 and TRBJ2-5, with TRBD2 as a possible D gene (5 bases). The J call may be incorrect, as the DNA end agrees better with TRBJ2-7. Germline lookup yields CDR1 SEHNR and CDR2 FQNEAQ (reference sequence). The CDR3 contains 15 residues.